This TCR beta chain was captured by sequencing in a study of blood T cell repertoires in COVID-19. Trimming stripped 4 bases from V and 4 bases from J, with 11 bases between. Germline V gene lookup returns CDR1 SEHNR and CDR2 FQNEAQ (reference sequence). The CDR3 contains 14 residues. The assay was immunoSEQ multiplex PCR, and TCRdb's table has in-frame clones only and misses some. Of a few hundred thousand clones in the sample, approximately 87% were seen once. About this clone: This sample also contains other DNA sequences that code for the same CDR3.

The genes are TRBV7-9 and TRBJ1-3; D ambiguous. The sequencing input was peripheral blood. This receptor was identified in a woman aged 25 to 45 with COVID-19, enrolled during active disease. This CDR3 is CASSSGLAGNTIYF. In DNA form, the CDR3 reads TGTGCCAGCAGCTCTGGACTGGCCGGAAACACCATATATTTT.